This entry lists 25 T cell receptor beta chains sequenced from one sample in a study of glioma-infiltrating T cells after dendritic cell vaccination. Clones were read by immunoSEQ multiplex PCR, and TCRdb kept only the in-frame ones, dropping some. The sample carries 55,000 to 70,000 clones, 82% recorded once. This material consisted of blood, taken before dendritic cell vaccination. The receptors derive from a human donor with glioblastoma.

This clone was seen more than once but under ten times. This sequence joins TRBV19 and TRBJ1-4, with D possibly being TRBD1 (5 bases). The length of the CDR3 is 16 residues. Between the trimmed V and J ends, which lost 7 bases and 10 bases, there was a span of 25 bases. Germline values: CDR1 LNHDA, CDR2 SQIVND (reference sequence). As DNA, the CDR3 is TGTGCCAGTACCGAGATACGGGGGGAAAAGTCCAGAAAACTGTTTTTT. Protein: CASTEIRGEKSRKLFF.

This clone was detected once. J is TRBJ2-1 and V is TRBV6-1; the match to TRBD1 covers 12 bases. The CDR3 extends over 21 amino acids. Germline CDR1 is MNHNS and CDR2 is SASEGT. The V and J ends lost 1 base and 4 bases, in that order; junction bases with no gene match: 17. The CDR3 bases are TGTGCCAGCAGTGAAGGGCTTTGGGGGACAGGGGGCTCTTGGCGGTACAATGAGCAGTTCTTC. Translated, it gives CASSEGLWGTGGSWRYNEQFF.

The chain recombines TRBV5-1 with TRBJ2-1; 7 bases match TRBD1. The trim removed 3 bases at V and 6 bases at J, leaving 3 bases unmatched. The CDR3 has 13 amino acids. CDR1 and CDR2 from the germline V gene are SGHRS and YFSETQ. CDR3 coding DNA: TGCGCCAGCAGCTGGGACAGACGCAATGAGCAGTTCTTC. This codes for CASSWDRRNEQFF.

The chain joins TRBV4-1 to TRBJ1-1; a possible D gene is TRBD1 (5 bases). CDR3 length: 15 residues. Deletions cut 5 bases from V and 2 bases from J, with 15 bases between. Germline V CDR1 and CDR2: MGHRA, YSYEKL. Here the CDR3 reads CASSALGGINTEAFF. In DNA form, the CDR3 reads TGCGCCAGCAGCGCCCTGGGGGGAATAAACACTGAAGCTTTCTTT.

The chain recombines TRBV11-1 with TRBJ2-7; 7 nucleotides line up with TRBD1. Germline loops: CDR1 SGHAT, CDR2 FQDESV (reference sequence). The CDR3 is 14 residues long. V dropped 2 bases and J dropped 9; count of bases not matched to a gene: 10. For the CDR3, the DNA is TGTGCCAGCAGCTTAAGCGGACCGGGACAGATGCAGTACTTC. Its translation is CASSLSGPGQMQYF.

This clone was seen a handful of times. The chain links TRBV7-2 to TRBJ2-7, with TRBD1 as a possible D gene (6 bases). V lost 3 bases to trimming and J lost 1 base, with 13 bases between them. The germline V gene encodes CDR1 SGHTA and CDR2 FQGNSA. The length of the CDR3 is 15 residues. The CDR3 bases are TGTGCCAGCAGCTTGATTCAGGGGATATCCTACGAGCAGTACTTC. Residues: CASSLIQGISYEQYF. Full variable domain (outside the CDR3, taken from reference TRBV7-2 and TRBJ2-7): GAGVSQSPSNKVTEKGKDVELRCDPISGHTALYWYRQSLGQGLEFLIYFQGNSAPDKSGLPSDRFSAERTGGSVSTLTIQRTQQEDSAVYLCASSLIQGISYEQYFGPGTRLTVT.

This clone has only a few counts. The rearrangement uses TRBV10-2 and TRBJ1-4; TRBD1 agrees at 7 bases. The germline V gene encodes CDR1 WSHSY and CDR2 SAAADI. V gave up 8 bases and J gave up 0 bases; unmatched junction bases: 9. The CDR3 length is 16 residues. CDR3 bases: TGCGCCAGCGTAGACAGGGCTCCCGCAACTAATGAAAAACTGTTTTTT. It translates to CASVDRAPATNEKLFF.

This chain connects TRBV2 to TRBJ2-3; tentative D call: TRBD2 (6 bases). Germline values: CDR1 SNHLY, CDR2 FYNNEI. Trimming pared 6 bases from V and 1 base from J, leaving 8 bases between. The CDR3 runs 13 residues. This CDR3 reads CASSQRGTDTQYF. The CDR3 DNA reads TGTGCCAGCAGCCAGCGGGGCACAGATACGCAGTATTTT.

The V and J genes are TRBV15 and TRBJ2-5, with 9 bases identical to TRBD2. Germline V gives CDR1 LNHNV, CDR2 YYDKDF (reference sequence). V was pared by 1 base and J by 5 bases, with 2 bases of the junction left unmatched. This CDR3 has 14 residues. The chain's CDR3 is CATSRGTSEETQYF. The CDR3 DNA follows: TGTGCCACCAGCAGAGGGACTAGCGAGGAGACCCAGTACTTC.

This clone is a singleton in its sample. The rearrangement uses TRBV11-2 and TRBJ1-2; tentative D call: TRBD1 (6 bases). CDR1 and CDR2 from the germline V gene are SGHAT and FQNNGV. The CDR3 loop spans 14 amino acids. The V and J ends lost 6 bases and 3 bases respectively, with 14 bases between them. The chain's CDR3 is CASRPTGSHYGYTF. The CDR3 nucleotides read TGTGCCAGCAGGCCTACAGGGTCCCACTATGGCTACACCTTC.

The CDR3 spells CASSPPGGMEQYF. The CDR3 nucleotides are TGTGCCAGCTCACCCCCAGGGGGCATGGAGCAGTACTTC. The V call is TRBV18, the J call TRBJ2-7; 8 nucleotides line up with TRBD1. The CDR3 totals 13 residues. Germline V gene data show CDR1 as KGHSH and CDR2 as LQKENI. V lost 3 bases and J lost 7; bases outside the gene matches: 5.

The CDR3 is CASSAQGLFNSPLHF. CDR3 nucleotide sequence: TGTGCCAGCAGTGCACAGGGTCTTTTTAATTCACCCCTCCACTTT. This chain connects TRBV2 to TRBJ1-6; tentatively, D is TRBD1 (6 bases). The germline V gene encodes CDR1 SNHLY and CDR2 FYNNEI. The CDR3 covers 15 residues. The V and J ends lost 4 bases and 6 bases respectively, with 13 bases between them.

The gene calls are TRBV29-1 and TRBJ2-1; 10 bases match TRBD2. V shed 6 bases, J shed 1 base, and the junction held 15 bases outside the gene matches. Germline lookup yields CDR1 SQVTM and CDR2 ANQGSEA. This CDR3 has 18 residues. DNA for the CDR3: TGCAGCGTCGATAAGCGGGGGGGCCTTGGTTGGTCCTACAATGAGCAGTTCTTC. Protein sequence: CSVDKRGGLGWSYNEQFF.

The gene calls are TRBV4-2 and TRBJ1-6, with a possible D match to TRBD1 (5 bases). This CDR3 comprises 17 residues. The V gene lost 0 bases and the J gene lost 0 bases, with 9 bases spanning the gap. Germline values: CDR1 LGHNA, CDR2 YNFKEQ. This chain's CDR3 is CASSQEGGSSYNSPLHF. DNA for the CDR3: TGTGCCAGCAGCCAAGAGGGGGGGTCCTCCTATAATTCACCCCTCCACTTT.

This clone was seen only once. The chain carries TRBV5-6 and TRBJ2-7; 8 bases map to TRBD1. V lost 6 bases, J lost 5 bases, and 13 bases stayed unmatched. This CDR3 spans 15 amino acids. CDR1 and CDR2 from the germline V gene are SGHDT and YYEEEE. The CDR3 protein is CASKLGAGGLHEQYF. CDR3 nucleotide sequence: TGTGCCAGCAAGTTAGGGGCAGGGGGCTTACACGAGCAGTACTTC.

The chain is built from TRBV10-3 and TRBJ1-2, with 11 bases aligning to TRBD1. Germline assignment: CDR1 ENHRY and CDR2 SYGVKD. After removal of 0 bases from V and 7 bases from J, the junction contained 4 bases not matched to a gene. The CDR3 is 15 amino acids. This chain's CDR3 is CAISESGQGESGYTF. The CDR3 nucleotides are TGTGCCATCAGTGAGTCGGGACAGGGGGAGAGTGGCTACACCTTC.

This clone was counted only a few times. This chain joins TRBV29-1 and TRBJ2-1, with TRBD2 identical over 10 bases. In germline, CDR1 is SQVTM, CDR2 ANQGSEA. The CDR3 runs 12 residues. The J segment lost 8 bases and the V segment lost 7 bases, leaving 5 bases of the junction unmatched. CDR3 DNA: TGCAGCGACACTAGCGGGGTCTATGAGCAGTTCTTC. The encoded protein is CSDTSGVYEQFF.

The V and J genes are TRBV6-1 and TRBJ1-4; D unresolved. The germline V gene has CDR1 MNHNS and CDR2 SASEGT. The CDR3 sequence is 13 residues long. V was clipped by 7 bases and J by 2 bases, with 8 bases between them. The CDR3 DNA follows: TGTGCCAGCAAGCGGTTTACTAATGAAAAACTGTTTTTT. It is translated as CASKRFTNEKLFF.

The chain has TRBV4-1 and TRBJ2-3; possibly TRBD1 for D (5 bases). The length of the CDR3 is 16 residues. Germline V lookup: CDR1 MGHRA, CDR2 YSYEKL. The V end was cut by 1 base, the J end by 3 bases, with 14 bases between. Here the CDR3 reads CASSQGQGLWTDTQYF. CDR3 in DNA: TGCGCCAGCAGCCAAGGGCAGGGATTGTGGACAGATACGCAGTATTTT.

V gene TRBV6-5 combines with J gene TRBJ1-4; no clear D gene. Trimming stripped 9 bases from V and 8 bases from J, with 16 bases between. This CDR3 spans 13 amino acids. Germline V CDR1 and CDR2: MNHEY, SVGAGI. CDR3 in amino acids: CASKSAGEEKLFF. In DNA, the CDR3 is TGTGCCAGTAAAAGCGCGGGCGAGGAAAAACTGTTTTTT.

The gene calls are TRBV4-2 and TRBJ2-7, with TRBD1 matching over 11 bases. The V gene's germline CDR1 is LGHNA and CDR2 YNFKEQ. The V and J ends lost 4 bases and 0 bases, in that order; junction bases with no gene match: 5. This CDR3 contains 16 residues. The CDR3 is CASSPLGQGGSYEQYF. Written as DNA, the CDR3 is TGTGCCAGCAGCCCTCTGGGACAGGGGGGCTCCTACGAGCAGTACTTC.

V gene TRBV5-1 combines with J gene TRBJ1-2; 7 bases are shared with TRBD1. J gave up 4 bases and V 3 bases, and 6 bases lay outside the gene matches. Per the germline V gene, CDR1 is SGHRS and CDR2 is YFSETQ. CDR3 size: 14 residues. CDR3 amino acids: CASSSGQTFYGYTF. Written as DNA, the CDR3 is TGCGCCAGCAGCTCGGGACAGACCTTCTATGGCTACACCTTC.

CDR3: CASTRQRRTDTQYF. The CDR3 coding sequence is TGTGCCAGCACCCGGCAGCGGAGAACAGATACGCAGTATTTT. The V and J genes are TRBV28 and TRBJ2-3; tentative D call: TRBD2 (5 bases). V was shortened by 7 bases and J by 3 bases, with 14 bases between the two germline ends. CDR3 length equals 14 residues. Germline values: CDR1 MDHEN, CDR2 SYDVKM.

The chain has TRBV5-1 and TRBJ2-2; D might be TRBD2 (6 bases). V was cut by 4 bases and J by 0 bases, with 19 bases left in between. The germline gives CDR1 SGHRS, CDR2 YFSETQ. This CDR3 is 18 amino acids long. The CDR3 spells CASSPAGKADTNTGELFF. The DNA for the CDR3 is TGCGCCAGCAGCCCGGCGGGGAAGGCGGATACGAACACCGGGGAGCTGTTTTTT.

The rearrangement joins TRBV5-4 to TRBJ2-3; TRBD1 matches 8 bases. This CDR3 is 14 amino acids long. Looked up from germline, CDR1 is SGHNT and CDR2 is YYREEE (reference sequence). With 4 bases clipped from V and 4 bases from J, the junction kept 5 bases outside the gene matches. The CDR3 DNA follows: TGTGCCAGCAGCCCACAGGGGGTAGCAGATACGCAGTATTTT. Translating it yields CASSPQGVADTQYF.